The subject of this entry is one TCR beta chain. This specimen comes from a study of blood T cell repertoires in COVID-19. Overall study: T cells, B-cell-depleted T cells, or PBMCs supplied cDNA or gDNA.

V was trimmed by 3 bases and J by 4 bases, leaving 14 bases between them. The CDR3 length is 15 residues. Per the germline V gene, CDR1 is MNHEY and CDR2 is SMNVEV (reference sequence). Using immunoSEQ multiplex PCR, the repertoire was profiled, and TCRdb retains in-frame clones only, with some absent. Of about 480,000 clones detected, 88% appear once; the ten largest clones hold approximately 1.8%. Clinical history as reported by participants underpinned cohort assignment. The V call is TRBV27, the J call TRBJ2-3, with D uncertain. This TCR derives from a woman between 40 and 50 years old who had recovered from COVID-19. Material: PBMCs or T cells enriched from blood (not recorded which). The CDR3 loop reads CASSFLQSSADTQYF. As DNA, the CDR3 is TGTGCCAGCAGTTTCCTACAGAGTTCCGCAGATACGCAGTATTTT.